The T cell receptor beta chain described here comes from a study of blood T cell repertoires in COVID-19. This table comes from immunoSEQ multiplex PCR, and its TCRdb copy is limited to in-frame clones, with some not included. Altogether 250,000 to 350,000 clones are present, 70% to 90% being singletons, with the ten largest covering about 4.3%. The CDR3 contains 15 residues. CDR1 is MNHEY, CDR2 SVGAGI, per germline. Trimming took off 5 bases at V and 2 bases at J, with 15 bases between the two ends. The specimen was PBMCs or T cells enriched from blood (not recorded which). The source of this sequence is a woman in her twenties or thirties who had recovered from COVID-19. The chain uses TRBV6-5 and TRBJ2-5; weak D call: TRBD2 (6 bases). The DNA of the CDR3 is TGTGCCAGCAGTCCTTACGGGGGTGTACAAGAGACCCAGTACTTC. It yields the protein CASSPYGGVQETQYF.